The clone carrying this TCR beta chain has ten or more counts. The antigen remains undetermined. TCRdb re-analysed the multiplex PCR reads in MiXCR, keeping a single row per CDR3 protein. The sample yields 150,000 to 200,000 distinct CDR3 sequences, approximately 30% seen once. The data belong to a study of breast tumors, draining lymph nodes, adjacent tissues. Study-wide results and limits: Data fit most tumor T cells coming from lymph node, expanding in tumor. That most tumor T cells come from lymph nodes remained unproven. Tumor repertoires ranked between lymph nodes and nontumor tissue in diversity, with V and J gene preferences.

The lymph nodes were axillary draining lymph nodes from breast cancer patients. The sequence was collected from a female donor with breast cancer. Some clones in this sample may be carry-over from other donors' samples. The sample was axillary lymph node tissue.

DNA of the CDR3: TGTGCCAGCAACCCGGGGGACAGGTACAATGAGCAGTTCTTC. Translation: CASNPGDRYNEQFF. The V and J genes are TRBV5-8 and TRBJ2-1; 8 bases are a match to TRBD1. CDR3 size: 14 residues. The V gene's germline CDR1 is SGHTS and CDR2 YDEGEE. V dropped 6 bases and J dropped 4; count of bases not matched to a gene: 6.